Listed below are T cell receptor beta chains from one sample, sequenced in a study of T cell repertoires in cytomegalovirus infection. These receptors are not linked to any known antigen. Using its own MiXCR run on the reads, TCRdb lists one record per CDR3 protein. The sample has about 310,000 distinct CDR3 sequences; 25% are singletons. Sequencing was performed on cultured PBMCs, taken from culture after CMV antigen stimulation. The receptors here all came from a human donor in good health (CMV status not recorded). Some clones in this sample may be carry-over from other donors' samples. Both conserved end residues are part of each CDR3. A D gene is named only where the DNA matches it firmly. Size is omitted from some rows. Given values are once, few, many or a class for expanded clones.

TRBD1	TRBV7-2	TRBJ1-2	few	TGTGCCAGCAGCTTAGTCAGGGACAGCTACTATGGCTACACCTTC	CASSLVRDSYYGYTF
TRBD2	TRBV27	TRBJ2-3	-	TGTGCCAGCAGTTTATTGACTAGCGGGAGGGAAATCACAGATACGCAGTATTTT	CASSLLTSGREITDTQYF
-	TRBV29-1	TRBJ1-1	-	TGCAGCGTTGAAAGGCAGGACAACACTGAAGCTTTCTTT	CSVERQDNTEAFF
-	TRBV20-1	TRBJ2-7	-	TGCAGTGCTAGGCTAGACGAGCAGTACTTC	CSARLDEQYF
-	TRBV4-3	TRBJ2-1	few	TGCGCCAGCAGCCAAGTACTGGTGGGTTACAATGAGCAGTTCTTC	CASSQVLVGYNEQFF
TRBD2	TRBV4-2	TRBJ2-7	-	TGTGCCAGCAGCGCCGGGACTAGCGGGAGTGGCGAGCAGTACTTC	CASSAGTSGSGEQYF
-	TRBV6-1	TRBJ2-2	-	TGTGCCAGCAGTTACGTGATTCACACCGGGGAGCTGTTTTTT	CASSYVIHTGELFF
TRBD1	TRBV7-3	TRBJ2-1	-	TGTGCCAGCAGCTTGCTCCCAAGACAGGGGAGTGAGCAGTTCTTC	CASSLLPRQGSEQFF
-	TRBV6-1	TRBJ1-2	many	TGTGCCAGCAGCCAGAGGCTCGCCGGGGATGGCTACACCTTC	CASSQRLAGDGYTF
TRBD1	TRBV7-9	TRBJ1-2	-	TGTGCCAGCAGCCTTACACCGGGACAGGGATTCTTTAACTATGGCTACACCTTC	CASSLTPGQGFFNYGYTF
-	TRBV7-9	TRBJ2-1	few	TGTGCCAGCAGCTTAGGGGGGGGCGATTTCTTCGAGCAGTTCTTC	CASSLGGGDFFEQFF
TRBD2	TRBV6-8	TRBJ2-3	-	TGTGCCAGCAGGCCGAGACTAGCGGCTAGCACAGATACGCAGTATTTT	CASRPRLAASTDTQYF
-	TRBV4-1	TRBJ2-7	-	TGCGCCAGCAGCCAAGCGTCACAGTCATCCTACGAGCAGTACTTC	CASSQASQSSYEQYF
-	TRBV9	TRBJ2-6	many	TGTGCCAGCAGCCCAGGTCTTGTTGCTGGGGCCAACGTCCTGACTTTC	CASSPGLVAGANVLTF
-	TRBV7-9	TRBJ2-7	few	TGTGCCAGCAGGGGAGACAGAATTGAGCAGTACTTC	CASRGDRIEQYF
TRBD2	TRBV5-1	TRBJ2-6	-	TGCGCAAGCACCGGTAGCGGGAGGCTCTCTGGGGCCAACGTCCTGACTTTC	CASTGSGRLSGANVLTF
-	TRBV20-1	TRBJ2-4	-	TGCAGTGCTAGAGATATTACCAAAAACATTCAGTACTTC	CSARDITKNIQYF
-	TRBV19	TRBJ2-2	-	TGTGCCAGTAGTATAGATCATACAGGGGAGCTGTTTTTT	CASSIDHTGELFF
TRBD1	TRBV12-3/TRBV12-4	TRBJ2-5	-	TGTGCCAGCAGAAGGGGACAGATCCAAGAGACCCAGTACTTC	CASRRGQIQETQYF
-	TRBV7-4	TRBJ2-1	-	TGTGCCAGCAGCCCACCGTTGGAACACAATGAGCAGTTCTTC	CASSPPLEHNEQFF
-	TRBV20-1	TRBJ2-5	once	TGCAGTGCTAGAGGGAGTGGGCGGCCCCGGGGGACCCAGTACTTC	CSARGSGRPRGTQYF
-	TRBV27	TRBJ2-6	many	TGTGCCAGCACTCACAGGAGGGGGTCTGGGGCCAACGTCCTGACTTTC	CASTHRRGSGANVLTF
-	TRBV29-1	TRBJ1-4	-	TGCAGCGTTGCTCCCGGGGCCACCACTAATGAAAAACTGTTTTTT	CSVAPGATTNEKLFF
-	TRBV7-9	TRBJ2-3	-	TGTGCCAGCAGCTTGTGGTCCCGGGAGTTGACAGATACGCAGTATTTT	CASSLWSRELTDTQYF
-	TRBV28	TRBJ1-2	-	TGTGCCAGCAGTCCGGGCCAGACCGTCTATGGCTACACCTTT	CASSPGQTVYGYTF
TRBD1	TRBV19	TRBJ1-6	-	TGTGCCAGTAGTACAAGGACAGGGGTAATTTCACCCCTCCACTTT	CASSTRTGVISPLHF
-	TRBV15	TRBJ2-5	-	TGTGCCACCAGCAGAGATCCGGGAGTAGAGACCCAGTACTTC	CATSRDPGVETQYF
-	TRBV5-1	TRBJ2-7	-	TGCGCCAGCAGCTTGGCCGGGAGCCGATTCTCCTACGAGCAGTACTTC	CASSLAGSRFSYEQYF
-	TRBV7-2	TRBJ2-1	many	TGTGCCAGCAGCTTAGGACAGGTAGGCTACAATGAGCAGTTCTTC	CASSLGQVGYNEQFF
TRBD2	TRBV20-1	TRBJ2-1	few	TGCAGTGCCCCGGGGTCCGCTAGCGGGTTTCGTGAGCAGTTCTTC	CSAPGSASGFREQFF
TRBD1	TRBV20-1	TRBJ2-1	few	TGCAGTGCCCCGACAGGGCTCTACAATGAGCAGTTCTTC	CSAPTGLYNEQFF
TRBD2	TRBV6-6	TRBJ2-7	few	TGTGCCAGCACTACCGGGGCCGGGACTAGCGGCTCCTACGAGCAGTACTTC	CASTTGAGTSGSYEQYF
TRBD1	TRBV12-3/TRBV12-4	TRBJ1-4	-	TGTGCCAGCAGTTCTAACCAGGGGGCACATGAAAAACTGTTTTTT	CASSSNQGAHEKLFF
-	TRBV7-2	TRBJ2-5	many	TGTGCCAGCAGCTTCAGCGTCACAGAGACCCAGTACTTC	CASSFSVTETQYF
TRBD1	TRBV6-5	TRBJ2-2	many	TGTGCCAGCAGTTTGGGACAGGGGGGGGGCGGGGAGCTGTTTTTT	CASSLGQGGGGELFF
TRBD1	TRBV7-2	TRBJ1-4	few	TGTGCCAGCAGCGACAGGGGGCTGGCTGAAAAACTGTTTTTT	CASSDRGLAEKLFF
-	TRBV7-9	TRBJ2-7	many	TGTGCCAGCAGACCCCAGGGGGGCGAGCAGTACTTC	CASRPQGGEQYF
-	TRBV4-2	TRBJ1-1	-	TGTGCCAGCAGCCAAGGGGTGAGCACTGAAGCTTTCTTT	CASSQGVSTEAFF
TRBD2	TRBV2	TRBJ2-1	-	TGTGCCAGCACTTTCCGCGGACTAGCGGGGGATGAGCAGTTCTTC	CASTFRGLAGDEQFF
-	TRBV29-1	TRBJ2-6	-	TGCAGCGTTGTTGCCAGGGGCAGTTTCCCCTCTGGGGCCAACGTCCTGACTTTC	CSVVARGSFPSGANVLTF
-	TRBV28	TRBJ1-2	-	TGTGCCAGCAGCGCGGGAAGTATGGGGGGGATCCACTATGGCTACACCTTC	CASSAGSMGGIHYGYTF
-	TRBV7-8	TRBJ2-1	many	TGTGCCAGCAGCTTATTTTCCTCCGGGGGCTCCTACAATGAGCAGTTCTTC	CASSLFSSGGSYNEQFF
TRBD1	TRBV7-2	TRBJ2-1	many	TGTGCCAGCAGCATTCCGGGACAGGGCCGCTCAGACTCCCAGGGATACAATGAGCAGTTCTTC	CASSIPGQGRSDSQGYNEQFF
-	TRBV4-1	TRBJ1-4	few	TGCGCCAGCAGCCTTCGGGCCTTAACTAATGAAAAACTGTTTTTT	CASSLRALTNEKLFF
-	TRBV12-3/TRBV12-4	TRBJ2-7	many	TGTGCCAGCAGTTTAGGGGGGCGGGAAGTTGGCTACGAGCAGTACTTC	CASSLGGREVGYEQYF
-	TRBV6-2/TRBV6-3	TRBJ2-5	-	TGTGCCAGCAGCAACTTCAGGGTTGGAGAGACCCAGTACTTC	CASSNFRVGETQYF
-	TRBV5-5	TRBJ1-1	-	TGTGCCAGCAGCTTGGTTACGCTTGGGGTATCGAACACTGAAGCTTTCTTT	CASSLVTLGVSNTEAFF
TRBD1	TRBV20-1	TRBJ2-6	-	TGCAGTGCTAGACTCGGGACAGGGGGCTCTGGGGCCAACGTCCTGACTTTC	CSARLGTGGSGANVLTF
TRBD2	TRBV7-2	TRBJ2-3	many	TGTGCCAGCAGCCCGAGACTAGCGGGACTTCCAGATACGCAGTATTTT	CASSPRLAGLPDTQYF
-	TRBV6-6	TRBJ1-1	-	TGTGCCAGCAGTTACCCCACTGAAGCTTTCTTT	CASSYPTEAFF
-	TRBV5-1	TRBJ2-2	-	TGCGCCAGCAGCTACCTCCCGGGACCTAGTACCGGGGAGCTGTTTTTT	CASSYLPGPSTGELFF
-	TRBV6-2/TRBV6-3	TRBJ1-2	-	TGTGCCAGCAGTGCAATACTGACAAGGGGCTATGGCTACACCTTC	CASSAILTRGYGYTF
TRBD2	TRBV3-1	TRBJ2-1	-	TGTGCCAGCAGGCGAGTAGCGGGGTCCTCCTACAATGAGCAGTTCTTC	CASRRVAGSSYNEQFF
-	TRBV10-3	TRBJ2-7	-	TGTGCCATCAGTGACGAGCGGAACTACGAGCAGTACTTC	CAISDERNYEQYF
TRBD2	TRBV7-2	TRBJ2-1	-	TGTGCCAGCAGCCTAGCGGGAGTAGAGGGCAATGAGCAGTTCTTC	CASSLAGVEGNEQFF
-	TRBV7-6	TRBJ1-4	few	TGTGCCAGCAGCTCCCAATATGAAAAACTGTTTTTT	CASSSQYEKLFF
TRBD1	TRBV24-1	TRBJ2-4	-	TGTGCCACCAGTAGACAGGGTCATCAGTACTTC	CATSRQGHQYF
-	TRBV20-1	TRBJ1-4	-	TGCAGTGCACGAACAGGCGCCGCACGACATGAAAAACTGTTTTTT	CSARTGAARHEKLFF
TRBD2	TRBV28	TRBJ2-7	few	TGTGCCAGCAGTTTCAGGATCGGACTAGCGGGAGACATTGGGTCCTACGAGCAGTACTTC	CASSFRIGLAGDIGSYEQYF
-	TRBV20-1	TRBJ2-3	-	TGCAGTGCTAGAGAGTATGTTGGGAATGCAGATACGCAGTATTTT	CSAREYVGNADTQYF